This T cell receptor (beta chain) was observed in a study of regulatory T cells in long-lasting Graves disease. Findings and limits, study-wide: Limited sample numbers may have lowered accuracy.

Regarding time point: newly diagnosed GD, antithyroid drugs for less than 3 months. From PBMCs, RNA was extracted and then used to make the TCR library. Under American Thyroid Association guidelines, Graves' disease was diagnosed. It was an endocrinology department in Xi'an, China, that provided the patients. There are many counts of this clonotype. Its antigen is not known. Building of the TCR beta libraries involved iRepertoire HTBI primers and Arm-PCR of CDR3 regions. TCRdb re-derived calls from the multiplex PCR reads in MiXCR, one entry per CDR3 protein. This table holds about half a million distinct CDR3 sequences, 12% found once. The same sample was also used in a study of T cells in Graves' hyperthyroidism and ophthalmopathy. That study reports: By a 13 V-J model, ophthalmopathy was set apart from stable hyperthyroidism.

The input for sequencing was peripheral blood mononuclear cells (PBMCs), taken at new diagnosis, from a patient treated with antithyroid drugs. This TCR was sampled from a woman in her twenties or thirties with Graves disease.

In DNA, the CDR3 is TGTGCCAGCAGCTCGGGACTAAGGAACACCGGGGAGCTGTTTTTT. Protein product: CASSSGLRNTGELFF. This chain links TRBV11-3 with TRBJ2-2; 7 bases are a match to TRBD2. Germline V gives CDR1 SGHNT, CDR2 YENEEA. J gave up 1 base and V 4 bases, and 3 bases lay outside the gene matches. There are 15 residues in the CDR3.